These 8 T cell receptor beta chains were sequenced from one sample in a study of CD8+ T cells in alopecia areata listed by TCRdb under 2018. The library was made by the immunoSEQ multiplex PCR assay. To provide template for TCR sequencing, every sample had RNA extracted and reverse transcribed into cDNA. Held by TCRdb, this immuneACCESS table contains in-frame sequences only and omits some clones. Under half of the omission traces to an unresolved V gene where checked; the cause of the rest is unknown. Recorded for this sample are some 200,000 clones; approximately 60% of them occurred a single time. The ten largest clones add up to about 5.3% of the sample. The sample taken for sequencing was CD8+ T cells sorted from blood. The receptors stem from a human donor in good health.

This clone showed up just a few times. The chain combines TRBV7-8 with TRBJ2-7, with unresolved D. V shed 5 bases and J shed 7 bases, with 9 bases lying between them. The CDR3 covers 11 residues. Germline CDR1 is SGHVS and CDR2 is FQNEAQ. The CDR3 coding sequence is TGTGCCAGCAGCCCCCTCTTGGAGCAGTACTTC. Residues: CASSPLLEQYF.

This clone was seen a handful of times. The chain couples TRBV11-3 to TRBJ2-2, with unresolved D. The CDR3 is made up of 17 amino acids. V was shortened by 1 base and J by 0 bases, with 12 bases between the two germline ends. Germline V gene data show CDR1 as SGHNT and CDR2 as YENEEA. CDR3 sequence reads: CASSLAMSSPNTGELFF. DNA of the CDR3: TGTGCCAGCAGCTTAGCGATGTCCAGTCCGAACACCGGGGAGCTGTTTTTT.

The chain joins TRBV27 to TRBJ2-7; D is unclear. V was shortened by 2 bases and J by 1 base, with 6 bases between the two germline ends. This CDR3 spans 13 amino acids. From germline, CDR1 is MNHEY and CDR2 SMNVEV (reference sequence). The chain's CDR3 is CASSLGWSYEQYF. The CDR3 DNA reads TGTGCCAGCAGTTTAGGATGGTCCTACGAGCAGTACTTC.

The chain combines TRBV11-3 with TRBJ1-2; 9 nucleotides align to TRBD1. The CDR3 loop spans 14 amino acids. J was trimmed by 9 bases and V by 4 bases; bases with no gene match: 9. Looked up from germline, CDR1 is SGHNT and CDR2 is YENEEA. The CDR3 spells CASSSWTGETCYTF. CDR3 sequence (DNA): TGTGCCAGCAGCTCCTGGACAGGGGAGACGTGCTACACCTTC.

The chain couples TRBV5-1 to TRBJ2-7; TRBD1 agrees at 7 bases. The J segment lost 3 bases and the V segment lost 1 base, leaving 7 bases of the junction unmatched. The length of the CDR3 is 15 residues. Germline CDR1 is SGHRS and CDR2 is YFSETQ. CDR3 DNA: TGCGCCAGCAGCTTGCCGGGACAGAATGTCTACGAGCAGTACTTC. Residues: CASSLPGQNVYEQYF.

The chain carries TRBV13 and TRBJ2-3; 7 bases fit TRBD1. The CDR3 sequence is 13 residues long. Trimming took 5 bases from V and 1 from J; bases not matched to a gene: 0. Germline-derived CDR1 and CDR2 are PRHDT and FYEKMQ (reference sequence). CDR3 coding DNA: TGTGCCAGCAGCGGACAGGGCACAGATACGCAGTATTTT. Translation: CASSGQGTDTQYF.

The genes are TRBV7-9 and TRBJ2-7; the D is unclear. This CDR3 has 12 amino acids. V was pared by 5 bases and J by 6 bases, with 11 bases between. Germline V gene sequence: CDR1 SEHNR, CDR2 FQNEAQ (reference sequence). The CDR3 region has the DNA TGTGCCAGCAGCCCTCGGGTCTCCGAGCAGTACTTC. It is translated as CASSPRVSEQYF.

This chain uses TRBV15 with TRBJ2-7, with a tentative D call TRBD2 (6 bases). The germline V and J ends were trimmed by 3 bases and 2 bases, with 17 bases remaining between them. The CDR3 is 16 residues long. Germline V gene sequence: CDR1 LNHNV, CDR2 YYDKDF (reference sequence). The CDR3 coding sequence is TGTGCCACCAGCAGGTTGCTTGGGGGGTCCCCCTACGAGCAGTACTTC. As protein: CATSRLLGGSPYEQYF.